This T cell receptor beta chain came from a study of beta chain features in type 1 diabetes. At the level of the study: Comparable age, gender and cell yields were observed in patients relative to healthy donors. Study-level results: When Type 1 diabetes patients were examined, their TCRB CDR3s proved moderately but significantly shorter in all four CD4+ subsets.

The junction had 6 bases not matched to a gene; V was cut back by 1 base and J by 2 bases. In germline, CDR1 is GTSNPN, CDR2 SVGIG (reference sequence). The CDR3 length is 15 residues. The single heparinised draw taken from each donor contained approximately 100 mL of blood on average. The investigators reverse transcribed all of the isolated RNA, so they sequenced expressed TCRB transcripts. Sequencing was performed with immunoSEQ multiplex PCR; in TCRdb, only in-frame clones are kept and a portion is missing. The sample records about 660,000 clones, 11% to 15% being singletons. In its sample, this clone was seen a few times. Its antigen is currently unknown.

The TCR was taken from a man between 18 and 35 years old with type 1 diabetes. J is TRBJ2-5 and V is TRBV30; the match to TRBD1 covers 8 bases. The source material was naive CD4+ T cells from blood. CDR3 in DNA: TGTGCCTGGAGTGCCGGGACAGGTCCTCAAGAGACCCAGTACTTC. This gives the protein CAWSAGTGPQETQYF.